The 24 T cell receptor beta chains listed next were all sequenced from one sample in a study of T cell changes during pregnancy in multiple sclerosis. Sequencing used immunoSEQ multiplex PCR; TCRdb keeps in-frame clones, though not all of them. The sample holds some 69,000 clones, just over 90% seen once. Sample: peripheral blood, taken in the second trimester of pregnancy. These receptor sequences come from a female donor in good health, enrolled as a control in a pregnancy study.

The CDR3 is CASSLFYTTTASTDTQYF. CDR3 sequence (DNA): TGTGCCAGCAGTTTATTCTACACCACTACTGCTAGCACAGATACGCAGTATTTT. The rearrangement joins TRBV27 to TRBJ2-3; no definite D call. V gave up 1 base and J gave up 0 bases, with 17 bases separating them. The CDR3 loop spans 18 amino acids. Per germline, CDR1 MNHEY and CDR2 SMNVEV (reference sequence).

The CDR3 DNA reads as TGTGCCAGCAGCCCAGTGGAGCGCTATGGCTACACCTTC. This codes for CASSPVERYGYTF. The rearrangement uses TRBV28 and TRBJ1-2; D not resolved. The CDR3 runs to 13 residues. CDR1 is MDHEN and CDR2 is SYDVKM in the germline V gene. V lost 6 bases and J lost 4, with 12 bases in between.

The J gene is TRBJ2-1, the V gene TRBV18; 14 nucleotides match TRBD2. The germline gives CDR1 KGHSH, CDR2 LQKENI. V was pared by 0 bases and J by 8 bases, with 6 bases of the junction left unmatched. The CDR3 covers 17 residues. DNA for the CDR3: TGTGCCAGCTCACCACCGACTAGCGGGGGGGTAAGGGATGAGCAGTTCTTC. This sequence encodes CASSPPTSGGVRDEQFF.

This sequence joins TRBV6-1 and TRBJ1-1, with D perhaps matching TRBD1 (5 bases). Trimming cost V 5 bases and J 1 base, with 8 bases left between them. Germline CDR1 and CDR2: MNHNS and SASEGT. This CDR3 comprises 13 residues. The CDR3 protein is CASSLRGNTEAFF. CDR3 in DNA: TGTGCCAGCAGTTTAAGGGGGAACACTGAAGCTTTCTTT.

The chain joins TRBV19 to TRBJ2-7, with 8 bases aligning to TRBD2. Germline assignment: CDR1 LNHDA and CDR2 SQIVND (reference sequence). V lost 5 bases and J lost 7; bases outside the gene matches: 16. The CDR3 has 16 amino acids. In nucleotides, the CDR3 is TGTGCCAGTAGTCGGGGGGGGGACCCCGCGGGGAGAGAGCAGTACTTC. As protein: CASSRGGDPAGREQYF.

In its sample, this clone was seen a few times. V gene TRBV2 combines with J gene TRBJ1-2; 10 bases align to TRBD1. This CDR3 is built from 15 residues. The junction had 8 bases not matched to a gene; V was cut back by 6 bases and J by 4 bases. Per the germline V gene, CDR1 is SNHLY and CDR2 is FYNNEI. The DNA of the CDR3 is TGTGCCAGCAGATCTCCGGGACAGGGGACCTATGGCTACACCTTC. Its translation is CASRSPGQGTYGYTF.

V gene TRBV14 combines with J gene TRBJ2-2; TRBD1 might be the D (5 bases). The CDR3 covers 13 residues. Germline V CDR1 and CDR2: SGHDN, FVKESK. The V and J ends lost 6 bases and 1 base respectively, with 6 bases between them. CDR3 region: CASSQGNTGELFF. CDR3 in DNA: TGTGCCAGCAGTCAGGGGAACACCGGGGAGCTGTTTTTT.

The chain is built from TRBV10-3 and TRBJ1-1; 10 nucleotides agree with TRBD1. Per germline, CDR1 ENHRY and CDR2 SYGVKD. The CDR3 loop spans 17 amino acids. Trimming cost V 5 bases and J 1 base; bases outside gene matches: 10. The CDR3 sequence: CAISPGDRGKGNTEAFF. CDR3 bases: TGTGCCATCAGTCCGGGGGACAGGGGAAAGGGGAACACTGAAGCTTTCTTT.

The chain combines TRBV7-2 with TRBJ2-3; 12 positions agree with TRBD2. The CDR3 has 13 amino acids. The junction had 8 bases not matched to a gene; V was cut back by 11 bases and J by 8 bases. Germline CDR1 and CDR2: SGHTA and FQGNSA. The chain's CDR3 is CAGSSGGASTQYF. The CDR3 DNA sequence: TGTGCCGGCTCTAGCGGGGGGGCAAGTACGCAGTATTTT.

The chain couples TRBV21-1 to TRBJ1-5. TRBV21-1 is a pseudogene segment. This CDR3 is built from 16 residues. CDR3 in amino acids: CASSNKVPPGDQPQHF. In DNA, the CDR3 is TGTGCCAGCAGCAATAAAGTGCCACCGGGTGATCAGCCCCAGCATTTT.

V gene TRBV5-1 combines with J gene TRBJ2-4, with TRBD1 matching over 9 bases. The CDR3 totals 13 residues. J lost 7 bases, V lost 7 bases, and 6 bases had no gene match. Germline loops: CDR1 SGHRS, CDR2 YFSETQ. This CDR3 reads CASGGQGSNIQYF. CDR3 sequence (DNA): TGCGCCAGCGGGGGACAGGGCAGTAACATTCAGTACTTC.

The rearrangement uses TRBV9 and TRBJ2-2, with D tentatively TRBD2 (6 bases). V was clipped by 2 bases and J by 4 bases, with 18 bases between them. Per the germline V gene, CDR1 is SGDLS and CDR2 is YYNGEE. The CDR3 has 17 amino acids. Written as DNA, the CDR3 is TGTGCCAGCAGCGTTGGAGGGGCTTTGGGTGCCACCGGGGAGCTGTTTTTT. Translated, it gives CASSVGGALGATGELFF.

The CDR3 spells CASNPQGPSYNSPLHF. CDR3 nucleotides: TGTGCCAGCAACCCGCAGGGGCCCTCCTATAATTCACCCCTCCACTTT. The chain combines TRBV5-6 with TRBJ1-6; D possibly corresponds to TRBD1 (6 bases). The CDR3 has 16 residues. Trimming took off 6 bases at V and 0 bases at J, with 13 bases between the two ends. The germline CDR1 and CDR2 sequences are SGHDT and YYEEEE.

The chain is built from TRBV6-6 and TRBJ2-5, with 10 bases that match TRBD2. The length of the CDR3 is 16 residues. The germline V gene encodes CDR1 MNHNY and CDR2 SVGAGI (reference sequence). V lost 7 bases, J lost 4 bases, and 12 bases stayed unmatched. The CDR3 protein is CASTPGVAGGGETQYF. Written as DNA, the CDR3 is TGTGCCAGCACTCCGGGGGTAGCGGGGGGAGGAGAGACCCAGTACTTC.

The rearrangement uses TRBV7-9 and TRBJ2-7, with TRBD2 as a possible D gene (6 bases). The ends were cut back, 0 bases at V and 6 bases at J, with 6 bases in the middle. This CDR3 has 12 residues. Germline values: CDR1 SEHNR, CDR2 FQNEAQ (reference sequence). CDR3 amino acids: CASSLAGGEQYF. The CDR3 DNA follows: TGTGCCAGCAGCTTAGCCGGGGGCGAGCAGTACTTC. Full variable domain (outside the CDR3, taken from reference TRBV7-9 and TRBJ2-7): DTGVSQNPRHKITKRGQNVTFRCDPISEHNRLYWYRQTLGQGPEFLTYFQNEAQLEKSRLLSDRFSAERPKGSFSTLEIQRTEQGDSAMYLCASSLAGGEQYFGPGTRLTVT.

V gene TRBV7-2 combines with J gene TRBJ2-7; TRBD2 matches 8 bases. V trimming: 3 bases; J trimming: 6 bases; junction bases outside the gene matches: 13. CDR3 length equals 16 residues. Germline loops: CDR1 SGHTA, CDR2 FQGNSA. CDR3 loop: CASSLVGGAGAGEQYF. In DNA form, the CDR3 reads TGTGCCAGCAGCTTGGTCGGCGGAGCGGGGGCGGGCGAGCAGTACTTC.

This chain connects TRBV13 to TRBJ1-3; maybe TRBD1 (6 bases). Trimming pared 6 bases from V and 4 bases from J, leaving 13 bases between. Germline V gene lookup returns CDR1 PRHDT and CDR2 FYEKMQ (reference sequence). The CDR3 sequence is 14 residues long. CDR3 nucleotide sequence: TGTGCCAGCAGACAAGGGGGAGTCGGAAACACCATATATTTT. It yields the protein CASRQGGVGNTIYF.

The CDR3 region is CASSQTSGGNSYNEQFF. The CDR3, as DNA: TGCGCCAGCAGCCAGACTAGCGGGGGTAACTCCTACAATGAGCAGTTCTTC. J is TRBJ2-1 and V is TRBV4-3, with 12 bases matching TRBD2. Germline V gives CDR1 LGHNA, CDR2 YSLEER. The CDR3 is made up of 17 amino acids. The junction had 3 bases not matched to a gene; V was cut back by 3 bases and J by 0 bases.

The V call is TRBV6-6, the J call TRBJ1-2; 8 nucleotides line up with TRBD1. The trim removed 6 bases at V and 8 bases at J, leaving 14 bases unmatched. There are 15 residues in the CDR3. CDR1 and CDR2 from the germline V gene are MNHNY and SVGAGI (reference sequence). The CDR3 protein is CASSPTWTGSDGYTF. The CDR3, as DNA: TGTGCCAGCAGCCCAACGTGGACAGGGTCGGACGGCTACACCTTC.

The V call is TRBV4-2, the J call TRBJ2-7; D remains unclear. The V and J ends lost 1 base and 1 base respectively, with 5 bases between them. The CDR3 covers 13 residues. Per germline, CDR1 LGHNA and CDR2 YNFKEQ. In DNA, the CDR3 is TGTGCCAGCAGCCAAGGGCTTTCCTACGAGCAGTACTTC. Translating gives CASSQGLSYEQYF.

This chain links TRBV27 with TRBJ2-1; the D gene is possibly TRBD1 (5 bases). Germline assignment: CDR1 MNHEY and CDR2 SMNVEV (reference sequence). This CDR3 region has 16 residues. Trimming cost V 6 bases and J 4 bases, with 19 bases left between them. CDR3 sequence: CASSTWSGKGYNEQFF. The CDR3 DNA follows: TGTGCCAGCAGCACCTGGTCAGGGAAGGGGTACAATGAGCAGTTCTTC.

The chain links TRBV5-4 to TRBJ1-4; D remains unclear. The CDR3 sequence is 13 residues long. V was shortened by 0 bases and J by 5 bases, with 5 bases between the two germline ends. The V gene's germline CDR1 is SGHNT and CDR2 YYREEE (reference sequence). The CDR3 is CASSLGHNEKLFF. For the CDR3, the DNA is TGTGCCAGCAGCTTGGGACACAATGAAAAACTGTTTTTT. Full variable domain (remainder filled in from reference TRBV5-4 and TRBJ1-4): ETGVTQSPTHLIKTRGQQVTLRCSSQSGHNTVSWYQQALGQGPQFIFQYYREEENGRGNFPPRFSGLQFPNYSSELNVNALELDDSALYLCASSLGHNEKLFFGSGTQLSVL.

V gene TRBV4-3 combines with J gene TRBJ2-7; 10 nucleotides agree with TRBD2. After removal of 0 bases from V and 7 bases from J, the junction contained 6 bases not matched to a gene. Germline V lookup: CDR1 LGHNA, CDR2 YSLEER. The CDR3 sequence is 15 residues long. CDR3 DNA sequence: TGCGCCAGCAGCCAAGATCGAAGCGGGGGGGAAGAGCAGTACTTC. Its protein product is CASSQDRSGGEEQYF.

The V call is TRBV18, the J call TRBJ2-2; D unresolved. The CDR3 is made up of 16 amino acids. Trimming left V 6 bases short and J 0 bases short, with 14 bases between. The germline V gene encodes CDR1 KGHSH and CDR2 LQKENI. The CDR3 region is CASSLAVLPNTGELFF. In DNA form, the CDR3 reads TGTGCCAGCTCCCTCGCGGTTTTGCCGAACACCGGGGAGCTGTTTTTT.